The 5 T cell receptor beta chains listed next were all sequenced from one sample in a study of blood T cells in healthy people across ages. With a J-beta primer mix and a sample-barcoded 5' primer, a second PCR ran roughly 6 to 12 cycles. TCRdb redid the calling of the 5' RACE reads with MiXCR, one entry per CDR3 protein. The table shows roughly 730,000 distinct CDR3 sequences, with approximately 53% occurring only once. The sequenced sample consisted of blood. Every receptor here comes from a man in his forties in good health.

This clonotype is deemed medium-sized. V and J are TRBV10-3 and TRBJ2-1; no firm D call. The CDR3 is 14 amino acids. V lost 0 bases and J 6 bases, leaving 9 bases between the germline ends. CDR1 is ENHRY, CDR2 SYGVKD, per germline. Here the CDR3 reads CAISESVTGNEQFF. CDR3 bases: TGTGCCATCAGTGAGTCAGTGACGGGCAATGAGCAGTTCTTC.

This chain links TRBV20-1 with TRBJ2-3; 8 bases fit TRBD2. The V gene end was trimmed by 2 bases and the J gene end by 0 bases; junction bases not matched to a gene: 13. The CDR3 loop spans 18 amino acids. Germline V gene lookup returns CDR1 DFQATT and CDR2 SNEGSKA (reference sequence). CDR3 sequence: CSARPLPQLAASTDTQYF. The CDR3 DNA is TGCAGTGCTAGACCCCTTCCCCAACTAGCGGCTAGCACAGATACGCAGTATTTT.

This clonotype turned up a few times. The V gene is TRBV14, the J gene TRBJ1-4; D is unresolved. V shed 3 bases and J shed 3 bases, with 11 bases lying between them. Germline CDR1 and CDR2: SGHDN and FVKESK. The CDR3 is made up of 15 amino acids. CDR3 nucleotides: TGTGCCAGCAGCCAGAGGACGAGGGCTAATGAAAAACTGTTTTTT. This sequence encodes CASSQRTRANEKLFF.

V and J are TRBV11-2 and TRBJ1-1; 9 nucleotides match TRBD1. Germline V gene lookup returns CDR1 SGHAT and CDR2 FQNNGV. The CDR3 loop spans 16 amino acids. V lost 0 bases to trimming and J lost 6 bases; unmatched junction nucleotides: 8. CDR3 in amino acids: CASSLEGQGSFPEAFF. CDR3 sequence (DNA): TGTGCCAGCAGCTTAGAAGGACAGGGGAGTTTTCCTGAAGCTTTCTTT.

This clonotype appeared a single time. The chain combines TRBV7-6 with TRBJ2-1; tentative D call: TRBD2 (6 bases). Germline CDR1 and CDR2: SGHVS and FNYEAQ. The CDR3 spans 16 residues. V was shortened by 5 bases and J by 5 bases, with 19 bases between the two germline ends. In DNA form, the CDR3 reads TGTGCCAGCAGCCCGGGACTCCCAATACACAACAATGAGCAGTTCTTC. Its protein product is CASSPGLPIHNNEQFF.